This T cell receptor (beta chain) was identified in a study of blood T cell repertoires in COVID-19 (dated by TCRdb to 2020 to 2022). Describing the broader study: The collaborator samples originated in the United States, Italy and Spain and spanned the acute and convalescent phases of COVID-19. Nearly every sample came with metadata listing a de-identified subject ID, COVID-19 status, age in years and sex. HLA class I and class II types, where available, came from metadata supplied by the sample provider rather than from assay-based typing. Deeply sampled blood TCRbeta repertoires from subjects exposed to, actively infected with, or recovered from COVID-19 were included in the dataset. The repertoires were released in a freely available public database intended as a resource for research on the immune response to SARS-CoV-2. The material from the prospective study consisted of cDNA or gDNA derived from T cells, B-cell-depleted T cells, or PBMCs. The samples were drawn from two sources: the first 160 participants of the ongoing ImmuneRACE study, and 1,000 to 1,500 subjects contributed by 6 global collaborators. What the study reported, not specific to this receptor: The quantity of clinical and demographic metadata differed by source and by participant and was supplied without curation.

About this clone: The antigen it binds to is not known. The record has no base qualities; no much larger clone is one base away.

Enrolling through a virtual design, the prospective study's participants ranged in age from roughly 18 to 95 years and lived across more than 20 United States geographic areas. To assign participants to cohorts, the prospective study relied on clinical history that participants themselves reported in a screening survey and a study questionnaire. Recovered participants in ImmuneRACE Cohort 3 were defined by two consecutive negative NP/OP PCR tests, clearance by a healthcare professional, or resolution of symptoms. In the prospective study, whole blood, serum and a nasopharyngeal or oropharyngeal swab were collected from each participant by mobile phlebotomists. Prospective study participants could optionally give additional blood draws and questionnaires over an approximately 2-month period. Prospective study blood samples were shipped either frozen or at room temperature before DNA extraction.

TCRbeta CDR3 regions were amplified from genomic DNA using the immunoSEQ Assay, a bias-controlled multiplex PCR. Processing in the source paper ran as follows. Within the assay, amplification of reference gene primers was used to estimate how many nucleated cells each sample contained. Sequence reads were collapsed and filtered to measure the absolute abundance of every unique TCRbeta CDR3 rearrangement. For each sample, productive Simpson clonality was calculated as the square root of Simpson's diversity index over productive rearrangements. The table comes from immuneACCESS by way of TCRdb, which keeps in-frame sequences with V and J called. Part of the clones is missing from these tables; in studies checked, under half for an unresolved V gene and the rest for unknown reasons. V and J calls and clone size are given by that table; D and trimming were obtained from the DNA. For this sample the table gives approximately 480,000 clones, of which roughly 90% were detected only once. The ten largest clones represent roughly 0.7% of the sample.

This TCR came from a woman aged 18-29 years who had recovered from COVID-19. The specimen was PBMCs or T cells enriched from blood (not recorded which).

In nucleotide form, the sequence is TGCGCCAGCAGTGAGTCGTGGACTAGCGACGGTAATGAGCAGTTCTTC. Its protein reads: CASSESWTSDGNEQFF. Rearrangement joined TRBV10-2 to TRBJ2-1, with 9 central nucleotides matching TRBD2. The CDR1 and CDR2 encoded by the germline V gene are WSHSY and SAAADI. Ends trimmed: V by 0 bases, J by 7 bases; bases unmatched to a gene: 7. The CDR3 covers 16 residues, taking in both the cysteine and the phenylalanine. Of all the DNA, just the CDR3 is kept, 48 bases in frame from base 1.